Listed below are T cell receptor beta chains from one sample, sequenced in a study of shared clonotypes between healthy human individuals. Only in-frame clones appear in the TCRdb table, and some are missing; sequencing was by immunoSEQ multiplex PCR. The data contain more than 900,000 clones, around 78% of them singletons. Sequencing was done on a sample of memory CD4+ T cells from PBMCs. Receptor source: a young man in good health. Some clones in this sample may be carry-over from other donors' samples. CDR3s leave out the opening cysteine and the closing phenylalanine or tryptophan. A D gene is named only where the DNA matches it firmly. The listing skips clone size in some rows; elsewhere it reads once, few, many or a size class.

J	V	size	D	CDR3
TRBJ2-2	TRBV9	few	TRBD2	ASSVGGSHTGELF
TRBJ1-3	TRBV30	few	NA	AWSEENTIY
TRBJ2-7	TRBV27	NA	TRBD2	ASRGMSGRATYEQY
TRBJ2-1	TRBV5-1	NA	TRBD2	ASSLEGGRNEQF
TRBJ2-3	TRBV27	many	TRBD1	ASSSYRGADTQY
TRBJ2-1	TRBV19	NA	NA	ASSQGGGVEQF
TRBJ1-1	TRBV5-6	NA	NA	ASSLGHSGGTEAF
TRBJ2-2	TRBV5-1	NA	NA	ASSSLGGELF
TRBJ1-2	TRBV27	NA	TRBD1	ASSLKYGQGYGYT
TRBJ1-2	TRBV10-1	NA	TRBD1	ASSLDRDEGYT
TRBJ1-2	TRBV4-1	NA	TRBD1	ASSQDSAPDRRGYGYT
TRBJ1-2	TRBV30	NA	TRBD1	AWSGQARNNYGYT
TRBJ1-1	TRBV15	NA	NA	ATSRPGREAF